A selection of T cell receptor beta chains follows, all from one sample in a study of cytomegalovirus exposure and HLA in healthy donors. Sequencing used immunoSEQ multiplex PCR; TCRdb keeps in-frame clones, though not all of them. The sample includes tens of thousands of clones, approximately 80% of them seen just once. The source material was PBMCs. The receptors were sampled from a man in his forties or fifties in good health and CMV-seronegative. Each CDR3 is given with its conserved first and last residue. The D gene is left open where the match is weak. A row's size may be missing; if present it is once, few, many or a size class.

j_call v_call d_call clone_size cdr3_nt cdr3_aa
TRBJ1-4 TRBV7-2 TRBD1 few TGTGCCAGCAGCCGCACAGGGGGGTATGAAAAACTGTTTTTT CASSRTGGYEKLFF
TRBJ1-5 TRBV7-9 TRBD1 . TGTGCCAGCAGCTCCCAGGGGGATCAGCCCCAGCATTTT CASSSQGDQPQHF
TRBJ2-2 TRBV5-1 . once TGCGCCAGCAGCTTGGACAGGGTGGACACCGGGGAGCTGTTTTTT CASSLDRVDTGELFF
TRBJ2-1 TRBV5-1 . . TGCGCCAGCAGCCTTGTAAGGGGGGGGTACAATGAGCAGTTCTTC CASSLVRGGYNEQFF
TRBJ2-3 TRBV19 TRBD1 once TGTGCCAGTAGTCCGGGACAGGCGACCGGTTCAGATACGCAGTATTTT CASSPGQATGSDTQYF
TRBJ2-3 TRBV19 TRBD1 . TGTGCCAGTCAGGACAGGCACACAGATACGCAGTATTTT CASQDRHTDTQYF
TRBJ2-1 TRBV19 TRBD2 . TGTGCCAGTAGTGAAAGCGGGAGGGCCCCCTACAATGAGCAGTTCTTC CASSESGRAPYNEQFF
TRBJ2-2 TRBV5-1 TRBD2 . TGCGCCAGCAGCTTGGCTGGACTAGCGACCGGGGAGCTGTTTTTT CASSLAGLATGELFF
TRBJ2-1 TRBV6-1 . . TGTGCCAGCAGTGAATTTTCACAGGGCCTATACAATGAGCAGTTCTTC CASSEFSQGLYNEQFF
TRBJ2-5 TRBV27 TRBD2 . TGTGCCAGCAGTTTAATGGGGGGGTACCAAGAGACCCAGTACTTC CASSLMGGYQETQYF
TRBJ2-1 TRBV27 TRBD1 . TGTGCCAGCAGTACGCAAAGGACAGGAGGTACCTACAATGAGCAGTTCTTC CASSTQRTGGTYNEQFF
TRBJ2-7 TRBV9 . . TGTGCCAGCAGCGTACAGGCGGGCAGCTCCTACGAGCAGTACTTC CASSVQAGSSYEQYF
TRBJ2-1 TRBV6-1 . . TGTGCCAGCAGTGAAACCGGTCTTGGTGAGCAGTTCTTC CASSETGLGEQFF
TRBJ2-1 TRBV28 TRBD2 . TGTGCCAGCAGGAGCGGGGGGGCCTACAATGAGCAGTTCTTC CASRSGGAYNEQFF
TRBJ2-1 TRBV10-2 . . TGCGCCAGCAGTTCGAGCTCCTACAATGAGCAGTTCTTC CASSSSSYNEQFF
TRBJ2-3 TRBV7-3 . . TGTGCCAGCAGTCTACAGGGCCCCAGCACAGATACGCAGTATTTT CASSLQGPSTDTQYF
TRBJ2-3 TRBV7-2 TRBD2 . TGTGCCAGCAGCTTGAGCGGGAGGGCCTCGGATACGCAGTATTTT CASSLSGRASDTQYF
TRBJ1-5 TRBV27 TRBD1 . TGTGCCAGCAGTCCAGGGGGCCCCCATAGCAATCAGCCCCAGCATTTT CASSPGGPHSNQPQHF
TRBJ1-4 TRBV28 . . TGTGCCAGCAGTATTACACCAGGGATTAATGAAAAACTGTTTTTT CASSITPGINEKLFF
TRBJ2-3 TRBV7-3 . once TGTGCCAGCAGCTTACAACAGGGAGGCACAGATACGCAGTATTTT CASSLQQGGTDTQYF
TRBJ2-7 TRBV7-6 TRBD2 . TGTGCCAGCAGCTTAGCGGGGGCGGGAGGGCACGAGCAGTACTTC CASSLAGAGGHEQYF
TRBJ2-3 TRBV5-1 TRBD2 . TGCGCCAGCAGCTTAACACGACTAGCGGGAGGGTTGGATACGCAGTATTTT CASSLTRLAGGLDTQYF
TRBJ1-1 TRBV9 TRBD1 . TGTGCCAGCAGCGTAGCAGTTGGACAGGGGGCTGAAGCTTTCTTT CASSVAVGQGAEAFF
TRBJ1-2 TRBV27 TRBD1 . TGTGCCAGCAGACAGGGGGCGAATGGCTACACCTTC CASRQGANGYTF
TRBJ1-2 TRBV11-2 TRBD1 . TGTGCCAGCAGCGGGGACAGGGGGAACTATGGCTACACCTTC CASSGDRGNYGYTF